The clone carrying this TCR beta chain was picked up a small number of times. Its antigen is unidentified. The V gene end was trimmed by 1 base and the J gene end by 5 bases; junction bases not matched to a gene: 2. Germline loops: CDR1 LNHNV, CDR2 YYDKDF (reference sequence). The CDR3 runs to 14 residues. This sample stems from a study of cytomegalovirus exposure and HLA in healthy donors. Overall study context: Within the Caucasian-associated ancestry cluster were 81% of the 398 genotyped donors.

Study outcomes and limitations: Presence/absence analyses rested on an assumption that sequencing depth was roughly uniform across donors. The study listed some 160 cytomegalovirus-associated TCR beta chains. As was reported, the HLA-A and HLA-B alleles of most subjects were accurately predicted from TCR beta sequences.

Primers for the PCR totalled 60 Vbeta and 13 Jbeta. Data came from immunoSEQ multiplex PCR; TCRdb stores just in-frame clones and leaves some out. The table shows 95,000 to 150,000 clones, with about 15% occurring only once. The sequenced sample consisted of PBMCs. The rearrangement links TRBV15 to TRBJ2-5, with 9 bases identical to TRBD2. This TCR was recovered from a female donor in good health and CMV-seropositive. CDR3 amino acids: CATSRGLAGETQYF. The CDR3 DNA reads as TGTGCCACCAGCAGAGGCCTAGCGGGGGAGACCCAGTACTTC.